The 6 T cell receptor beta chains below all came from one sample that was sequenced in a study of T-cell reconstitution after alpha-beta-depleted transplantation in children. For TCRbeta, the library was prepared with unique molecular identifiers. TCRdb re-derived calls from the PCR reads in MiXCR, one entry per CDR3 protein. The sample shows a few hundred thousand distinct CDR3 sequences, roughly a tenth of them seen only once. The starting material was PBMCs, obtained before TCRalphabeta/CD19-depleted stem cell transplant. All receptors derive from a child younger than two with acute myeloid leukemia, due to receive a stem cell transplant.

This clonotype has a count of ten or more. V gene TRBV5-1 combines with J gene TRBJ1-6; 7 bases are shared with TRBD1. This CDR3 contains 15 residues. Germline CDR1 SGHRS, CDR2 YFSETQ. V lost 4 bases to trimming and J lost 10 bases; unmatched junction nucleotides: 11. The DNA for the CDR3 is TGCGCCAGCAGCCTCCTACAGGGGAGGGACTCACCCCTCCACTTT. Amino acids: CASSLLQGRDSPLHF.

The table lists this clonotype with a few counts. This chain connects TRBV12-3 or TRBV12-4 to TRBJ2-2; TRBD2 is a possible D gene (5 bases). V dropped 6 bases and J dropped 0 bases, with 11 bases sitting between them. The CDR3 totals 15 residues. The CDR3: CASSVNSANTGELFF. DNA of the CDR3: TGTGCCAGCAGCGTGAATAGCGCGAACACCGGGGAGCTGTTTTTT.

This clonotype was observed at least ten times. The CDR3 region is CASKTATSYEQYF. CDR3 DNA sequence: TGTGCCAGCAAAACGGCTACCTCCTACGAGCAGTACTTC. The J gene is TRBJ2-7, the V gene TRBV6-2 or TRBV6-3; D gene ambiguous. Germline lookup yields CDR1 MNHEY and CDR2 SVGEGT. The CDR3 has 13 amino acids. Trimming left V 7 bases short and J 0 bases short, with 10 bases between.

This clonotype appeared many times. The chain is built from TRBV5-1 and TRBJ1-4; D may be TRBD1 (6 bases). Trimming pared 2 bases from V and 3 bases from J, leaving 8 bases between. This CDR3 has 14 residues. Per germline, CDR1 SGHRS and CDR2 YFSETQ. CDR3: CASSFRGANEKLFF. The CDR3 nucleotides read TGCGCCAGCAGCTTCAGGGGTGCTAATGAAAAACTGTTTTTT.

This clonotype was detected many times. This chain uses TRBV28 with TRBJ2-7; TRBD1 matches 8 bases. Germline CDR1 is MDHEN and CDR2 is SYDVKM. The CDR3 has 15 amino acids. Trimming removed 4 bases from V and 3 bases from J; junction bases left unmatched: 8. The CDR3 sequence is CASSSAGGEDYEQYF. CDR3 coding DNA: TGTGCCAGCAGTTCCGCAGGGGGCGAGGACTACGAGCAGTACTTC.

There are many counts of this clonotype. In DNA form, the CDR3 reads TGTGCCAGCAGCGCCCCGGTTCCTCCTTGGGGGGAGCTGTTTTTT. Residues: CASSAPVPPWGELFF. The rearrangement uses TRBV7-2 and TRBJ2-2; D unresolved. V shed 5 bases and J shed 8 bases, with 18 bases lying between them. CDR1 and CDR2 (germline): SGHTA, FQGNSA. This CDR3 contains 15 residues. Drawing the rest from reference TRBV7-2 and TRBJ2-2, the complete variable domain is GAGVSQSPSNKVTEKGKDVELRCDPISGHTALYWYRQSLGQGLEFLIYFQGNSAPDKSGLPSDRFSAERTGGSVSTLTIQRTQQEDSAVYLCASSAPVPPWGELFFGEGSRLTVL.